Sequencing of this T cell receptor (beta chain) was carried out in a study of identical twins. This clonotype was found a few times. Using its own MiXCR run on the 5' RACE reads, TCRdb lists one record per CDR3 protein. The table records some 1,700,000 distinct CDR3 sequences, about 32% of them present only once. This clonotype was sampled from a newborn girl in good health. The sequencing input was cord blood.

CDR3 DNA sequence: TGTGCCAGCAGCCGAGGGCCAGAGGGGTCCTACAATGAGCAGTTCTTC. It is translated as CASSRGPEGSYNEQFF. The rearrangement joins TRBV3-1 to TRBJ2-1; D is tentatively TRBD1 or TRBD2 (5 bases each). The V and J ends lost 4 bases and 1 base respectively, with 14 bases between them. This CDR3 contains 16 residues. Germline lookup yields CDR1 LGHDT and CDR2 YNNKEL (reference sequence).